The 10 T cell receptor beta chains presented below share a single source sample, sequenced in a study of T cells in Graves' hyperthyroidism and ophthalmopathy. It was RNA transcripts that yielded the amplified TCR beta CDR3 regions. Primed by the HTBI set, a first-round RT-PCR was run on the TCR CDR3. TCRdb redid the calling of the multiplex PCR reads with MiXCR, one entry per CDR3 protein. The repertoire holds a few hundred thousand distinct CDR3 sequences, with 15% to 20% as singletons. Sequenced input: blood. These receptors came from a woman aged 18-29 years with Graves' hyperthyroidism.

The table lists this clonotype with many counts. The rearrangement uses TRBV7-3 and TRBJ2-7; 10 bases map to TRBD1. Germline loops: CDR1 SGHTA, CDR2 FQGTGA. The V segment lost 5 bases and the J segment 7 bases; nucleotides outside the gene matches: 5. This CDR3 region has 13 residues. Here the CDR3 DNA reads TGTGCCAGCAGCATGGGACAGGGGAGTGAGCAGTACTTC. Translating gives CASSMGQGSEQYF. Together with reference TRBV7-3 and TRBJ2-7, the CDR3 gives the full variable domain: GAGVSQTPSNKVTEKGKYVELRCDPISGHTALYWYRQSLGQGPEFLIYFQGTGAADDSGLPNDRFFAVRPEGSVSTLKIQRTERGDSAVYLCASSMGQGSEQYFGPGTRLTVT.

In this sample, this clonotype turned up many times. The genes are TRBV4-1 and TRBJ2-5, with 8 bases matching TRBD2. The CDR3 runs 15 residues. Losses at the gene ends were 4 bases for V and 13 bases for J; bases not matched to a gene: 17. Germline V gene data show CDR1 as MGHRA and CDR2 as YSYEKL. The CDR3 DNA is TGCGCCAGCAGCCGAGGACTAGCACCAAACTCTCCTCGGTACTTC. Translated: CASSRGLAPNSPRYF.

This clonotype was detected ten times or more. The genes are TRBV5-1 and TRBJ1-2, with D perhaps matching TRBD1 (5 bases). Germline CDR1 reads SGHRS; CDR2 reads YFSETQ. The ends were cut back, 4 bases at V and 3 bases at J, with 13 bases in the middle. This CDR3 is 14 amino acids long. The CDR3 spells CASSPVQGDYGYTF. CDR3 coding DNA: TGCGCCAGCAGCCCAGTTCAAGGGGACTATGGCTACACCTTC.

This clonotype was seen ten or more times. This CDR3 reads CASSLGRLGSPLHF. The CDR3, as DNA: TGTGCCAGCAGCTTAGGTCGCCTTGGATCACCCCTCCACTTT. J is TRBJ1-6 and V is TRBV11-2; D uncertain. CDR3 length: 14 amino acids. Trimming took 1 base from V and 10 from J, leaving 11 bases between them. CDR1 and CDR2 (germline): SGHAT, FQNNGV.

Comment on this clonotype: A junction boundary mismatches the germline segment, possibly from a read error. The genes are TRBV20-1 and TRBJ1-1; TRBD1 is a possible D gene (6 bases). Germline values: CDR1 DFQATT, CDR2 SNEGSKA (reference sequence). The CDR3 runs 15 residues. CDR3 loop: CSARIEMLGDTDAFF. The CDR3, as DNA: TGCAGTGCTAGGATAGAGATGCTCGGGGACACTGATGCTTTCTTT.

This clonotype was observed many times. One end of the junction does not line up with germline, which may come from a read error. CDR3 loop: CATSRELNYGYTF. CDR3 bases: TGCGCCACCAGCAGAGAGCTGAACTATGGCTACACCTTC. This chain joins TRBV5-1 and TRBJ1-2; D remains ambiguous. Germline CDR1 is SGHRS and CDR2 is YFSETQ. The CDR3 totals 13 residues.

V usage is TRBV20-1 and J usage is TRBJ1-1; D unclear. Looked up from germline, CDR1 is DFQATT and CDR2 is SNEGSKA (reference sequence). The CDR3 consists of 12 residues. Trimming removed 3 bases from V and 0 bases from J, with 5 bases in between. The CDR3 loop reads CSARGMNTEAFF. CDR3 sequence (DNA): TGCAGTGCTAGGGGTATGAACACTGAAGCTTTCTTT.

There are many counts of this clonotype. J is TRBJ2-7 and V is TRBV27; D may be TRBD1 or TRBD2 (5 bases each). The germline gives CDR1 MNHEY, CDR2 SMNVEV (reference sequence). The ends were cut back, 6 bases at V and 2 bases at J, with 14 bases in the middle. There are 14 residues in the CDR3. The CDR3 bases are TGTGCCAGCAGGCAGGGAGTCGGTACCTACGAGCAGTACTTC. Its protein is CASRQGVGTYEQYF.

The rearrangement joins TRBV2 to TRBJ2-5; TRBD1 agrees at 7 bases. This CDR3 comprises 16 residues. The V gene end was trimmed by 6 bases and the J gene end by 2 bases; junction bases not matched to a gene: 12. Looked up from germline, CDR1 is SNHLY and CDR2 is FYNNEI. Written as DNA, the CDR3 is TGTGCCAGCAGAGTGAACAGGGGCCCAATTCAAGAGACCCAGTACTTC. Protein sequence: CASRVNRGPIQETQYF.

V and J are TRBV29-1 and TRBJ2-2; 7 bases align to TRBD2. J was trimmed by 5 bases and V by 4 bases; bases with no gene match: 1. This CDR3 region has 12 residues. Germline loops: CDR1 SQVTM, CDR2 ANQGSEA. Written as DNA, the CDR3 is TGCAGCGTTGTGGGGGGGACCGGGGAGCTGTTTTTT. This encodes CSVVGGTGELFF.